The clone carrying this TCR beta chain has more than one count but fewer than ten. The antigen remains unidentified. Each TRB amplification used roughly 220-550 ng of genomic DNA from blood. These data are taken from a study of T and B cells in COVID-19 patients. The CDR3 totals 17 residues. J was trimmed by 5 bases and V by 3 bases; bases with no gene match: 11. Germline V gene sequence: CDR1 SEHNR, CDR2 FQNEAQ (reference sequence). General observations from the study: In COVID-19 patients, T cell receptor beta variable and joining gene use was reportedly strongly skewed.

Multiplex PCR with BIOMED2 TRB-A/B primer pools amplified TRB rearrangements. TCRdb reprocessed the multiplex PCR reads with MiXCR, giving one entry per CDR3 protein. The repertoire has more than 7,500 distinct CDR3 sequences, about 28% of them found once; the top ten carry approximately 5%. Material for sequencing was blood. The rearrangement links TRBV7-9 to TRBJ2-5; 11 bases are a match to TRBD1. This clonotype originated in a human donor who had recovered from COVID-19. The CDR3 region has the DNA TGTGCCAGCAGCTTGTCCGGGACAGGGGGTTTTGGGGAGACCCAGTACTTC. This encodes CASSLSGTGGFGETQYF.